Sequencing of this T cell receptor (beta chain) was carried out in a study of OX40 agonist ivuxolimab in advanced cancers. Looking at the study overall: Hepatocellular carcinoma, melanoma, renal cell or head and neck cancer was diagnosed in the dose-escalation patients.

V was clipped by 2 bases and J by 3 bases, with 10 bases between them. Per the germline V gene, CDR1 is SGHAT and CDR2 is FQNNGV. This CDR3 is 14 amino acids long. This clone is a singleton in its sample. As yet, its antigen is unknown. Using immunoSEQ multiplex PCR, the repertoire was profiled, and TCRdb retains in-frame clones only, with some absent. The sample carries 57,000 or so clones, about 82% recorded once. Study-level findings and limits: CD4+ and CD8+ blood T cells expanded clonally by week 6 at 0.1 to 3.0 mg/kg. There were, on average, more expanded clones in CD8+ T cells than in CD4+. Partial responders at 0.1-3.0 mg/kg had among the lowest clonal expansion.

The TCR was taken from an adult with an advanced solid tumor such as melanoma, head and neck, liver or kidney cancer. V gene TRBV11-2 combines with J gene TRBJ1-1; D might be TRBD1 (5 bases). The specimen comprised CD4+ or CD8+ T cells sorted from blood, sampled in a trial of the OX40 agonist ivuxolimab. The CDR3 region is CASSLSRADTEAFF. CDR3 bases: TGTGCCAGCAGCTTAAGCAGGGCTGACACTGAAGCTTTCTTT.